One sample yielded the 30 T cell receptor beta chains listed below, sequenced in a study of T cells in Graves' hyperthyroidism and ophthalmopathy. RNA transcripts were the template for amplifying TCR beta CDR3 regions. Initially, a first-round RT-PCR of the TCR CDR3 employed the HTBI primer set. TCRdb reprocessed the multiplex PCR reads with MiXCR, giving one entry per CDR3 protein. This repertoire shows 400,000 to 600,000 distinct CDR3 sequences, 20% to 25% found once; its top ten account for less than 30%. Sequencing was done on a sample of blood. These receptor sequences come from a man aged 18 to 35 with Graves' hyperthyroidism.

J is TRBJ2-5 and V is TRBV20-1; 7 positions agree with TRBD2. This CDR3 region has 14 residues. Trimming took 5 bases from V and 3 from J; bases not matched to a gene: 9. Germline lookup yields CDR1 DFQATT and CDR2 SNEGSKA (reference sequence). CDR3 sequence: CSASRGSGEETQYF. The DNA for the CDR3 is TGCAGTGCTTCCCGGGGGAGCGGGGAAGAGACCCAGTACTTC.

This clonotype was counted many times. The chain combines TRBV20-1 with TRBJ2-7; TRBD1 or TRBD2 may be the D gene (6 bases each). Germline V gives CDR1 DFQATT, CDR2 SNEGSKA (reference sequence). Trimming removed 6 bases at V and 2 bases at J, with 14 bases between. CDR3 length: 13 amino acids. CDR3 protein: CSAGGLLAYEQYF. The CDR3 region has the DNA TGCAGTGCAGGGGGACTCCTCGCCTACGAGCAGTACTTC.

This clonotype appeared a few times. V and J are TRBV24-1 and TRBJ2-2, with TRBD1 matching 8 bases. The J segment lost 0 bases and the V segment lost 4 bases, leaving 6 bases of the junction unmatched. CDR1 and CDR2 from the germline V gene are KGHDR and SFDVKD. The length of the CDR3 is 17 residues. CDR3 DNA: TGTGCCACCAGTGACCCTGGACAGGGTTCGAACACCGGGGAGCTGTTTTTT. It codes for CATSDPGQGSNTGELFF.

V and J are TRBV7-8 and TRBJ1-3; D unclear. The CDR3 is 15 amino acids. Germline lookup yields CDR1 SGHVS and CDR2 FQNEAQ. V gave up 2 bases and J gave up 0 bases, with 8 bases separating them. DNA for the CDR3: TGTGCCAGCAGCTTATCCTCCATCTCTGGAAACACCATATATTTT. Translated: CASSLSSISGNTIYF. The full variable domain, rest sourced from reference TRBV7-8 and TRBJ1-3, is GAGVSQSPRYKVAKRGQDVALRCDPISGHVSLFWYQQALGQGPEFLTYFQNEAQLDKSGLPSDRFFAERPEGSVSTLKIQRTQQEDSAVYLCASSLSSISGNTIYFGEGSWLTVV.

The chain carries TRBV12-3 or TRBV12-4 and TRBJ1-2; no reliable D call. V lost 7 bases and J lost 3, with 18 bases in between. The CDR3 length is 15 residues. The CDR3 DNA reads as TGTGCCAGCATCTACTCACCCCGCTGGGACTATGGCTACACCTTC. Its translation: CASIYSPRWDYGYTF.

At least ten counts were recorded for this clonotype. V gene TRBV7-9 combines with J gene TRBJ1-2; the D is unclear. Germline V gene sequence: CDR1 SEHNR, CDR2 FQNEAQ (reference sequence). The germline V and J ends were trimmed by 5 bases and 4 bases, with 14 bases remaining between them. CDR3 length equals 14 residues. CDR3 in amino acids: CASSQEDPLYGYTF. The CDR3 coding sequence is TGTGCCAGCAGCCAGGAGGATCCCCTCTATGGCTACACCTTC.

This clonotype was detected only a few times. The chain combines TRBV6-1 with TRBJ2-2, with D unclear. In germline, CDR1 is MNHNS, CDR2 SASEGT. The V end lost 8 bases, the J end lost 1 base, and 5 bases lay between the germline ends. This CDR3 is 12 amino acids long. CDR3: CASQENTGELFF. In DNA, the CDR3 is TGTGCCAGCCAGGAGAACACCGGGGAGCTGTTTTTT.

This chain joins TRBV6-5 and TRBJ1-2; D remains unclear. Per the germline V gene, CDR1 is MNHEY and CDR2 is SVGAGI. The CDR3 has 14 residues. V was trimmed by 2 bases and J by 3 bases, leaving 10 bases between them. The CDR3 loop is CASSYRAPDYGYTF. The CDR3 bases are TGTGCCAGCAGTTACAGGGCCCCCGACTATGGCTACACCTTC.

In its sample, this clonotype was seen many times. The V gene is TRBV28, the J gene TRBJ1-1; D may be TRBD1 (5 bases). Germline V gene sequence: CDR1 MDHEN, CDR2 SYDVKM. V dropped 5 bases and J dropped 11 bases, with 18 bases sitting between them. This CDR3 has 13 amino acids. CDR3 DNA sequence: TGTGCCAGCAGTGTACGTACCAGGGTGACTGCTTTCTTT. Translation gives CASSVRTRVTAFF.

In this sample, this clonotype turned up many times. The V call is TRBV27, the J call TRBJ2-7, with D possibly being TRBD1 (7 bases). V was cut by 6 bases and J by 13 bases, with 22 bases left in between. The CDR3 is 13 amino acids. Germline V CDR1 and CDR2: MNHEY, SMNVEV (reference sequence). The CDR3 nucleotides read TGTGCCAGCAGCGCCAAAGGGCGGGACAGCTGTTACTTC. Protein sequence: CASSAKGRDSCYF.

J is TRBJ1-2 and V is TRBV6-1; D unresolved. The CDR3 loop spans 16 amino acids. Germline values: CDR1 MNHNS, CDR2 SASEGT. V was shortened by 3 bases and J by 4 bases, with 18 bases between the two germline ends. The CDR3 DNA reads TGTGCCAGCAGTGATGAAGGAAATGCAGGCAGCTATGGCTACACCTTC. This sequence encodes CASSDEGNAGSYGYTF.

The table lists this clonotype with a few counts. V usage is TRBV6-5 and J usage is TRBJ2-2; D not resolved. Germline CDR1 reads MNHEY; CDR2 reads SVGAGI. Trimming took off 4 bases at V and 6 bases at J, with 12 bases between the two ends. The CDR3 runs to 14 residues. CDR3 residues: CASSLLYSPGELFF. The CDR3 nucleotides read TGTGCCAGCAGTTTACTCTACAGTCCCGGGGAGCTGTTTTTT.

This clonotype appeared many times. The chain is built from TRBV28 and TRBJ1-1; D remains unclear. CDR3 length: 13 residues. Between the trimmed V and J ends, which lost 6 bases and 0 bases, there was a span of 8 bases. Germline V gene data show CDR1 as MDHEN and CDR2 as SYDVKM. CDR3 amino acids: CASRHNMNTEAFF. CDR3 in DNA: TGTGCCAGCAGGCACAATATGAACACTGAAGCTTTCTTT.

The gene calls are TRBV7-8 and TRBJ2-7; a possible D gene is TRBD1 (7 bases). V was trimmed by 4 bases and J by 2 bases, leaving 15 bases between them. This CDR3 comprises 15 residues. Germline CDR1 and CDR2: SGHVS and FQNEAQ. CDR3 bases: TGTGCCAGCAGCTCCCCAGGGGGGATCACCTACGAGCAGTACTTC. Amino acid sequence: CASSSPGGITYEQYF.

CDR3 loop: CASRLPGPGATGELFF. CDR3 nucleotides: TGTGCCAGCAGACTACCGGGACCCGGGGCCACCGGGGAGCTGTTTTTT. The chain is built from TRBV12-3 or TRBV12-4 and TRBJ2-2; perhaps D is TRBD1 or TRBD2 (5 bases each). The CDR3 consists of 16 residues. Trimming shortened V by 6 bases and J by 4 bases, and 18 bases separated the two germline ends.

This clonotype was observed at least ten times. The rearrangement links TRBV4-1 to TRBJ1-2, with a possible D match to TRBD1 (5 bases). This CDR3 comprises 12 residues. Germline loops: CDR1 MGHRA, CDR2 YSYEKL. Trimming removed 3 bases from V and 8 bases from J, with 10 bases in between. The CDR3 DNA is TGCGCCAGCAGCCACGGGGGTCGAGGCTACACCTTC. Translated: CASSHGGRGYTF.

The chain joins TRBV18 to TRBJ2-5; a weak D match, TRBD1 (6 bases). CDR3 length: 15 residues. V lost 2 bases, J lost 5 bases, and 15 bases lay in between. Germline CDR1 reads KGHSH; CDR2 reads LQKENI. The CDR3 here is CASSPATTGRETQYF. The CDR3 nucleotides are TGTGCCAGCTCACCAGCGACGACAGGCAGGGAGACCCAGTACTTC.

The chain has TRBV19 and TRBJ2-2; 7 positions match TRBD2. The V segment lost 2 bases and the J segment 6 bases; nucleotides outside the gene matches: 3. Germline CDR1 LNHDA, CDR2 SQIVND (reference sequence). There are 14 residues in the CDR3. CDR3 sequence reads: CASSIKGGAGELFF. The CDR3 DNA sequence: TGTGCCAGTAGTATAAAGGGAGGGGCCGGGGAGCTGTTTTTT.

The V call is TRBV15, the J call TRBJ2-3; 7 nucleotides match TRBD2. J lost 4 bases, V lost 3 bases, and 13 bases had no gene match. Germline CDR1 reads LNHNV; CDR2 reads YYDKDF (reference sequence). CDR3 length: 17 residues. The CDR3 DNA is TGTGCCACCAGCAGGCGTCCGGGACTACCCACCCCAGATACGCAGTATTTT. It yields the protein CATSRRPGLPTPDTQYF.

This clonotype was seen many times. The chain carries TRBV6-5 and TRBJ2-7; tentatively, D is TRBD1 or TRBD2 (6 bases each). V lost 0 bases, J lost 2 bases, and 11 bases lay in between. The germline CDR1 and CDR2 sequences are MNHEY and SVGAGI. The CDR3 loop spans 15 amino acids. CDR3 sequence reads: CASSYSGGDTYEQYF. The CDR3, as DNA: TGTGCCAGCAGTTACTCCGGCGGGGACACCTACGAGCAGTACTTC.

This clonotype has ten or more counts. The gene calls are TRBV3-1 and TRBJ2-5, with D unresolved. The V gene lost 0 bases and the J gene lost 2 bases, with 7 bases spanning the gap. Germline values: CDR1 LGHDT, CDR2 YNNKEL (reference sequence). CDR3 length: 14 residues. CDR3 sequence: CASSQDTAQETQYF. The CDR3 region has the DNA TGTGCCAGCAGCCAAGACACAGCACAAGAGACCCAGTACTTC.

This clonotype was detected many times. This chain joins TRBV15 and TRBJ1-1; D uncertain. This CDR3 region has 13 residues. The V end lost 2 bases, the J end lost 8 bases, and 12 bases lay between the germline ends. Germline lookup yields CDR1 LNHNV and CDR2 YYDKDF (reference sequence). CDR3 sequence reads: CATSRTPVGEAFF. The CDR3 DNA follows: TGTGCCACCAGCAGAACTCCCGTGGGAGAAGCTTTCTTT.

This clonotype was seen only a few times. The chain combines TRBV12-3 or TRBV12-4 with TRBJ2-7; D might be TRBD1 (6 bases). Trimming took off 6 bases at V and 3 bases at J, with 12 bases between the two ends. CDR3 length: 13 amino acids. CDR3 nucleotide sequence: TGTGCCAGCAGAACCGGGACACGCTACGAGCAGTACTTC. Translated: CASRTGTRYEQYF.

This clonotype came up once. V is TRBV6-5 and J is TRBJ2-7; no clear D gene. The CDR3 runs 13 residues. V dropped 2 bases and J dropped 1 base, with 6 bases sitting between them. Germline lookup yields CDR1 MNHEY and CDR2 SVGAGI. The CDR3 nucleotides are TGTGCCAGCAGTTACGCCTATTCCTACGAGCAGTACTTC. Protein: CASSYAYSYEQYF.

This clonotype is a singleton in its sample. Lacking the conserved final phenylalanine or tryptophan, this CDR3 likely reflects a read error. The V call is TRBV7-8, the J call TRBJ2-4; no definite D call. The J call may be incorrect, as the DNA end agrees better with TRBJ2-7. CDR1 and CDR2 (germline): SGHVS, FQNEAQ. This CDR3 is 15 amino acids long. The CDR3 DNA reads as TGTGCCAGCAGCTTAGTCCCGTACTCGTACGACGAGCAGTACTAC. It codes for CASSLVPYSYDEQYY.

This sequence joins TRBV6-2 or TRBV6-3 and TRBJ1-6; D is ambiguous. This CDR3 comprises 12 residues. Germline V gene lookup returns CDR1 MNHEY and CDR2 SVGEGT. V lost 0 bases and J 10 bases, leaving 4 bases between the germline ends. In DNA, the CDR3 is TGTGCCAGCAGTTACTCAAGATCACCCCTCCACTTT. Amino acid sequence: CASSYSRSPLHF.

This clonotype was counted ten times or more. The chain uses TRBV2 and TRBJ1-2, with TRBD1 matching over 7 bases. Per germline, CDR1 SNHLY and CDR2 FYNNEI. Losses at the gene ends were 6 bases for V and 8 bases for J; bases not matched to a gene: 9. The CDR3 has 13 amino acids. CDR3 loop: CASREDRRGGYTF. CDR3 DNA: TGTGCCAGCAGAGAGGACAGGAGGGGCGGCTACACCTTC.

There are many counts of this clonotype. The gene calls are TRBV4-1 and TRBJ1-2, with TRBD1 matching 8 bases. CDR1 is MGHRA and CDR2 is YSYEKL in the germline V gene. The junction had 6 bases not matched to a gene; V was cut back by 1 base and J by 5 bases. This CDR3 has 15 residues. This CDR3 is CASSQVAGGVYGYTF. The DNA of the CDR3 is TGCGCCAGCAGCCAAGTGGCAGGGGGCGTATATGGCTACACCTTC.

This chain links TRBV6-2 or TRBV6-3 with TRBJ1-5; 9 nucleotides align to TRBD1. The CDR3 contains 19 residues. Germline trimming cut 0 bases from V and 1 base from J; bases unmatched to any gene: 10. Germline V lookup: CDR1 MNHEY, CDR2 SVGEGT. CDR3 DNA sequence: TGTGCCAGCAGTTACTCGAAGAAGGGACAGGGATTAAGCAATCAGCCCCAGCATTTT. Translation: CASSYSKKGQGLSNQPQHF.

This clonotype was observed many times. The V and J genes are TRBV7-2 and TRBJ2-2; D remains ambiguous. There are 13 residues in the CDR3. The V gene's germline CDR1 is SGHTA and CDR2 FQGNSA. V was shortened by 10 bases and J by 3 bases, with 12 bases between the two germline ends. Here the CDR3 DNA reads TGTGCCACCTTGGGTCGATACACCGGGGAGCTGTTTTTT. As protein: CATLGRYTGELFF.